This entry lists 28 T cell receptor beta chains sequenced from one sample in a study of shared clonotypes between healthy human individuals. Assay used: immunoSEQ multiplex PCR; TCRdb lists only in-frame clones, some missing. The data show about 1.1 million clones, 75% to 85% seen once. The specimen sequenced was memory CD4+ T cells from PBMCs. Subset: CD45RA-negative fraction. Source of these receptors: a man aged 18 to 35 in good health. Some clones in this sample may be carry-over from other donors' samples.

The V gene is TRBV27, the J gene TRBJ2-1; possible D gene TRBD2, 5 bases. V lost 5 bases to trimming and J lost 6 bases, with 17 bases between them. Germline V gene data show CDR1 as MNHEY and CDR2 as SMNVEV (reference sequence). The CDR3 spans 15 residues. CDR3 DNA sequence: TGTGCCAGCAGTCGGTCTAGCAGAAATCTCAATGAGCAGTTCTTC. Amino acids: CASSRSSRNLNEQFF.

This sequence joins TRBV5-1 and TRBJ2-3; TRBD2 aligns across 8 bases. CDR1 is SGHRS, CDR2 YFSETQ, per germline. This CDR3 contains 15 residues. The V segment lost 5 bases and the J segment 0 bases; nucleotides outside the gene matches: 5. In DNA, the CDR3 is TGCGCCAGCAGACAGACTAGCGTTAGCACAGATACGCAGTATTTT. It encodes CASRQTSVSTDTQYF.

The chain has TRBV5-1 and TRBJ1-4; TRBD1 might be the D (5 bases). Deletions cut 1 base from V and 1 base from J, with 11 bases between. This CDR3 is 16 amino acids long. Germline V lookup: CDR1 SGHRS, CDR2 YFSETQ. CDR3 coding DNA: TGCGCCAGCAGCTTGACCGGGCAGGGAACTAATGAAAAACTGTTTTTT. It encodes CASSLTGQGTNEKLFF. Full variable domain (rest looked up from reference TRBV5-1 and TRBJ1-4): KAGVTQTPRYLIKTRGQQVTLSCSPISGHRSVSWYQQTPGQGLQFLFEYFSETQRNKGNFPGRFSGRQFSNSRSEMNVSTLELGDSALYLCASSLTGQGTNEKLFFGSGTQLSVL.

DNA of the CDR3: TGTGCCAGCAGCTTGGTCGGAGATACGCAGTATTTT. Translating gives CASSLVGDTQYF. The V call is TRBV11-1, the J call TRBJ2-3, with D unresolved. This CDR3 comprises 12 residues. Germline V gene lookup returns CDR1 SGHAT and CDR2 FQDESV (reference sequence). V was cut by 3 bases and J by 5 bases, with 6 bases left in between.

The chain combines TRBV9 with TRBJ2-1; D unclear. In germline, CDR1 is SGDLS, CDR2 YYNGEE. With 4 bases removed from V and 2 bases from J, the gap between germline ends came to 10 bases. This CDR3 has 14 amino acids. The chain's CDR3 is CASSPAPTYNEQFF. In DNA form, the CDR3 reads TGTGCCAGCAGCCCGGCTCCGACCTACAATGAGCAGTTCTTC.

In the case of this clone: The same CDR3 also results from other DNA sequences found in this sample. The rearrangement joins TRBV2 to TRBJ2-5, with TRBD2 matching over 9 bases. CDR1 is SNHLY, CDR2 FYNNEI, per germline. Trimming at V came to 7 bases and at J to 2 bases, leaving 8 bases not matched to a gene. The CDR3 runs 15 residues. The DNA of the CDR3 is TGTGCCAGCACCCCGGGACTAGCAGATCAAGAGACCCAGTACTTC. Encoded protein: CASTPGLADQETQYF.

This chain joins TRBV7-9 and TRBJ2-3; D is possibly TRBD2 (6 bases). Germline loops: CDR1 SEHNR, CDR2 FQNEAQ (reference sequence). Between the trimmed V and J ends, which lost 2 bases and 3 bases, there was a span of 18 bases. This CDR3 region has 17 residues. The CDR3 protein is CASSLSSGARGTDTQYF. CDR3 nucleotides: TGTGCCAGCAGCTTATCGTCTGGGGCACGGGGGACAGATACGCAGTATTTT.

The chain is built from TRBV19 and TRBJ1-2; D is unresolved. This CDR3 is built from 12 residues. CDR1 and CDR2 from the germline V gene are LNHDA and SQIVND (reference sequence). The V and J ends lost 10 bases and 4 bases respectively, with 13 bases between them. CDR3 coding DNA: TGTGCCACCTCGGTCCGGGGCTATGGCTACACCTTC. This encodes CATSVRGYGYTF. Drawing the rest from reference TRBV19 and TRBJ1-2, the complete variable domain is DGGITQSPKYLFRKEGQNVTLSCEQNLNHDAMYWYRQDPGQGLRLIYYSQIVNDFQKGDIAEGYSVSREKKESFPLTVTSAQKNPTAFYLCATSVRGYGYTFGSGTRLTVV.

This CDR3 is CASSYSGIAKNIQYF. The CDR3 bases are TGCGCCAGCAGTTACAGCGGGATAGCCAAAAACATTCAGTACTTC. The gene calls are TRBV23-1 and TRBJ2-4, with 7 bases that match TRBD2. TRBV23-1 is classed as an ORF, of uncertain function. V lost 5 bases and J lost 0; bases outside the gene matches: 4. There are 15 residues in the CDR3.

The chain employs TRBV19 and TRBJ1-1, with D perhaps matching TRBD1 (5 bases). V was cut by 3 bases and J by 7 bases, with 15 bases left in between. The CDR3 length is 14 residues. Germline V CDR1 and CDR2: LNHDA, SQIVND (reference sequence). The CDR3 loop reads CASSIPGGNHEAFF. In DNA, the CDR3 is TGTGCCAGTAGTATCCCGGGGGGGAATCATGAAGCTTTCTTT.

The gene calls are TRBV5-1 and TRBJ2-1; possible D gene TRBD1, 6 bases. Trimming took 1 base from V and 6 from J, leaving 11 bases between them. Germline lookup yields CDR1 SGHRS and CDR2 YFSETQ. This CDR3 contains 14 residues. DNA for the CDR3: TGCGCCAGCAGCTTGCTCCAGGACAGCAATGAGCAGTTCTTC. Residues: CASSLLQDSNEQFF. The full variable domain, its missing parts supplied by reference TRBV5-1 and TRBJ2-1, is KAGVTQTPRYLIKTRGQQVTLSCSPISGHRSVSWYQQTPGQGLQFLFEYFSETQRNKGNFPGRFSGRQFSNSRSEMNVSTLELGDSALYLCASSLLQDSNEQFFGPGTRLTVL.

The rearrangement links TRBV7-3 to TRBJ2-3, with 7 bases fitting TRBD2. V lost 1 base and J lost 4; bases outside the gene matches: 8. This CDR3 is built from 16 residues. Per germline, CDR1 SGHTA and CDR2 FQGTGA. The CDR3 is CASSLNGGSRADTQYF. DNA of the CDR3: TGTGCCAGCAGCTTAAATGGCGGGAGCAGGGCAGATACGCAGTATTTT.

This rearrangement joins TRBV18 to TRBJ1-2; D possibly corresponds to TRBD1 (6 bases). Trimming removed 2 bases from V and 0 bases from J, with 10 bases in between. Per the germline V gene, CDR1 is KGHSH and CDR2 is LQKENI. This CDR3 has 15 amino acids. CDR3 protein: CASSPVGATNYGYTF. The CDR3 coding sequence is TGTGCCAGCTCACCAGTGGGGGCCACTAACTATGGCTACACCTTC.

J is TRBJ2-7 and V is TRBV28; 10 nucleotides agree with TRBD1. With V trimmed by 5 bases and J by 2 bases, 9 bases remained unmatched. This CDR3 comprises 16 residues. Germline V gene data show CDR1 as MDHEN and CDR2 as SYDVKM. The CDR3 DNA is TGTGCCAGCAGTCCCCGGGACAGGGGCCGAACCTACGAGCAGTACTTC. Its protein is CASSPRDRGRTYEQYF.

This clone appeared a few times. V is TRBV30 and J is TRBJ1-1; no clear D gene. V lost 6 bases to trimming and J lost 1 base, with 9 bases between them. CDR3 length: 12 amino acids. The V gene's germline CDR1 is GTSNPN and CDR2 SVGIG (reference sequence). The chain's CDR3 is CACRKGNTEAFF. For the CDR3, the DNA is TGTGCCTGCCGAAAGGGGAACACTGAAGCTTTCTTT.

This clone came up once. A much bigger clone sits one base away, suggesting this may be a read error. Within the sample, other DNA sequences also encode this same CDR3. The V and J genes are TRBV29-1 and TRBJ2-1; 7 bases line up with TRBD2. V shed 7 bases, J shed 6 bases, and the junction held 12 bases outside the gene matches. The CDR3 spans 14 residues. The germline V gene encodes CDR1 SQVTM and CDR2 ANQGSEA. CDR3 protein: CSARPGGSSNEQFF. The CDR3 nucleotides read TGCAGCGCCCGGCCTGGCGGGAGTTCCAATGAGCAGTTCTTC.

The rearrangement links TRBV5-1 to TRBJ2-1; TRBD2 agrees at 14 bases. Germline V CDR1 and CDR2: SGHRS, YFSETQ. The length of the CDR3 is 19 residues. V was pared by 1 base and J by 0 bases, with 6 bases of the junction left unmatched. This chain's CDR3 is CASSLWTSGRRSSYNEQFF. DNA for the CDR3: TGCGCCAGCAGCTTGTGGACTAGCGGGAGGAGGAGCTCCTACAATGAGCAGTTCTTC.

The chain's CDR3 is CASSAPQGGTEAFF. The CDR3 DNA is TGTGCCAGCAGCGCGCCACAGGGAGGCACTGAAGCTTTCTTT. The chain combines TRBV7-2 with TRBJ1-1; possible D gene TRBD1, 6 bases. In germline, CDR1 is SGHTA, CDR2 FQGNSA. The CDR3 loop spans 14 amino acids. Trimming took off 5 bases at V and 4 bases at J, with 14 bases between the two ends.

This chain links TRBV6-5 with TRBJ2-1; 10 bases agree with TRBD2. CDR1 is MNHEY, CDR2 SVGAGI, per germline. This CDR3 is 15 amino acids long. Trimming took 0 bases from V and 5 from J; bases not matched to a gene: 1. CDR3 amino acids: CASSYSLAGDNEQFF. In nucleotides, the CDR3 is TGTGCCAGCAGTTACTCGCTAGCGGGAGACAATGAGCAGTTCTTC.

The rearrangement joins TRBV6-5 to TRBJ2-7; the D is unclear. There are 16 residues in the CDR3. Trimming took 0 bases from V and 2 from J, leaving 14 bases between them. Germline V gene lookup returns CDR1 MNHEY and CDR2 SVGAGI. The CDR3 sequence: CASSYSYSQATYEQYF. In nucleotides, the CDR3 is TGTGCCAGCAGTTACTCGTATTCCCAGGCCACCTACGAGCAGTACTTC.

The J gene is TRBJ2-1, the V gene TRBV4-1; D unclear. Trimming left V 2 bases short and J 5 bases short, with 16 bases between. This CDR3 has 16 amino acids. From germline, CDR1 is MGHRA and CDR2 YSYEKL. The CDR3 loop reads CASSQSPRSIHNEQFF. DNA for the CDR3: TGCGCCAGCAGCCAATCCCCCAGGAGCATTCACAATGAGCAGTTCTTC.

The chain combines TRBV5-1 with TRBJ2-7; 7 bases fit TRBD2. The CDR3 is 15 residues long. Germline V gene data show CDR1 as SGHRS and CDR2 as YFSETQ. J was trimmed by 3 bases and V by 0 bases; bases with no gene match: 6. The CDR3 region has the DNA TGCGCCAGCAGCTTGGTTGTGGGAGGGCGCTACGAGCAGTACTTC. Translated, it gives CASSLVVGGRYEQYF.

V gene TRBV28 combines with J gene TRBJ1-5; D might be TRBD1 (5 bases). Looked up from germline, CDR1 is MDHEN and CDR2 is SYDVKM. Deletions cut 5 bases from V and 0 bases from J, with 17 bases between. The CDR3 spans 17 residues. Here the CDR3 reads CASSPPGRGLSNQPQHF. The CDR3, as DNA: TGTGCCAGCAGTCCACCCGGGAGGGGCCTTAGCAATCAGCCCCAGCATTTT.

This sequence joins TRBV11-2 and TRBJ2-7; 11 nucleotides line up with TRBD2. CDR1 SGHAT and CDR2 FQNNGV come from the germline V gene. The length of the CDR3 is 15 residues. The junction had 5 bases not matched to a gene; V was cut back by 4 bases and J by 3 bases. CDR3: CASSSLAGGGYEQYF. CDR3 nucleotides: TGTGCCAGCAGCTCCTTAGCGGGAGGGGGCTACGAGCAGTACTTC.

The rearrangement uses TRBV11-2 and TRBJ2-1; the match to TRBD2 covers 14 bases. This CDR3 has 14 residues. From germline, CDR1 is SGHAT and CDR2 FQNNGV. The J segment lost 15 bases and the V segment lost 5 bases, leaving 9 bases of the junction unmatched. The CDR3 coding sequence is TGTGCCAGCAGCCTGGGACTAGCGGGAGATAGGCGGTTCTTC. It encodes CASSLGLAGDRRFF.

The rearrangement links TRBV7-3 to TRBJ2-7, with TRBD1 identical over 7 bases. The V segment lost 5 bases and the J segment 4 bases; nucleotides outside the gene matches: 11. This CDR3 region has 15 residues. From germline, CDR1 is SGHTA and CDR2 FQGTGA. This CDR3 reads CASSRTGAMAYEQYF. CDR3 nucleotide sequence: TGTGCCAGCAGCCGAACAGGGGCGATGGCATACGAGCAGTACTTC.

The J gene is TRBJ2-7, the V gene TRBV11-2; TRBD2 agrees at 11 bases. CDR3 size: 16 residues. CDR1 SGHAT and CDR2 FQNNGV come from the germline V gene. V was clipped by 5 bases and J by 5 bases; unmatched bases: 11. The CDR3 region is CASSPSLAGGSHEQYF. The CDR3 coding sequence is TGTGCCAGCAGCCCATCCTTAGCGGGAGGGTCCCACGAGCAGTACTTC.

This clone was observed a single time. The chain recombines TRBV5-1 with TRBJ2-5, with D perhaps matching TRBD1 (6 bases). CDR1 SGHRS and CDR2 YFSETQ come from the germline V gene. V lost 4 bases and J lost 2, with 18 bases in between. The CDR3 runs to 16 residues. The CDR3 DNA reads as TGCGCCAGCAGCCTGGGGACACCGACTTATCAAGAGACCCAGTACTTC. Translating gives CASSLGTPTYQETQYF.